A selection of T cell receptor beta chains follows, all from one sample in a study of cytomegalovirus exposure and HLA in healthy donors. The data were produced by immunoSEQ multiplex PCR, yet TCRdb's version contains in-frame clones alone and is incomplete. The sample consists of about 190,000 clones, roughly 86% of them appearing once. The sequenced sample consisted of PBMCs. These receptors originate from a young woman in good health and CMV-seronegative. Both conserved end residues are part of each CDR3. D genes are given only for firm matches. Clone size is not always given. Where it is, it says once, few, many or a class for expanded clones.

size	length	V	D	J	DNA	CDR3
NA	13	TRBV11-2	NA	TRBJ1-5	TGTGCCAGCAGCTCCTTTGAGAATCAGCCCCAGCATTTT	CASSSFENQPQHF
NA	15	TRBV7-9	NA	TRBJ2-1	TGTGCCAGCAGCTCCCGGGAAAAACCTTCACGGGAGCAGTTCTTC	CASSSREKPSREQFF
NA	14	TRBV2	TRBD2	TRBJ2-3	TGTGCCAGCAGGAGCGGGAGGGCCACAGATACGCAGTATTTT	CASRSGRATDTQYF
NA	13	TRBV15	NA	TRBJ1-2	TGTGCCACCAGCCCTGGCTCGAACTATGGCTACACCTTC	CATSPGSNYGYTF
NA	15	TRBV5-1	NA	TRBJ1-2	TGCGCCAGCAGTCTACCGGGGGGCGCTAACTATGGCTACACCTTC	CASSLPGGANYGYTF
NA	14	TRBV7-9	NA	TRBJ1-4	TGTGCCAGCAGCTTAACGGGGGCTAATGAAAAACTGTTTTTT	CASSLTGANEKLFF
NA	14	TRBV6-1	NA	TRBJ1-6	TGTGCCAGCAGTGACAGGGTGGGGAATTCACCCCTCCACTTT	CASSDRVGNSPLHF
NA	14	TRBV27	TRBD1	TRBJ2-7	TGTGCCAGCAGTGTTCCGGGACAGGGCTACGAGCAGTACTTC	CASSVPGQGYEQYF
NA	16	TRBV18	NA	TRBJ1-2	TGTGCCAGCTCACCAAGGCAGGCCGGAGGTGACTATGGCTACACCTTC	CASSPRQAGGDYGYTF
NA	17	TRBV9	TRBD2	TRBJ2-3	TGTGCCAGCAGCCCAGCCCAACTAGCGGGAGGCATAGATACGCAGTATTTT	CASSPAQLAGGIDTQYF
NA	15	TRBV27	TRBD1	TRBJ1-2	TGTGCCAGCAGTTCTACGGGACAGGGGGCCGGTGGCTACACCTTC	CASSSTGQGAGGYTF
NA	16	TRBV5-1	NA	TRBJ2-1	TGCGCCAGCAGCTTGGGGGGCGACAGCTCCTACAATGAGCAGTTCTTC	CASSLGGDSSYNEQFF
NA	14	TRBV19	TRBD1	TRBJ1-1	TGTGCCAGTATACAGGGGGCGTGGAACACTGAAGCTTTCTTT	CASIQGAWNTEAFF
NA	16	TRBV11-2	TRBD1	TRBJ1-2	TGTGCCAGCAGCTTACCTCTGGGAGACAGGGCTAAAGGCTACACCTTC	CASSLPLGDRAKGYTF
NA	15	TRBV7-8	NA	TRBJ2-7	TGTGCCAGCAGCTTAGAAACCTGGGCCTACTACGAGCAGTACTTC	CASSLETWAYYEQYF
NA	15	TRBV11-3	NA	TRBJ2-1	TGTGCCAGCCCCTTAATGAGGCGGGGATACAATGAGCAGTTCTTC	CASPLMRRGYNEQFF
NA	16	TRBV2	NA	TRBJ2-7	TGTGCCACTACCCAATCCCTTCCACAGGGGGGGTTCGAGCAGTACTTC	CATTQSLPQGGFEQYF
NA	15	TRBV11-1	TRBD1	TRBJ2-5	TGTGCCAGCAGCCCCCAATGGACAGGACAAGAGACCCAGTACTTC	CASSPQWTGQETQYF
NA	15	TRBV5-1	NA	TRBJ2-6	TGCGCTAGCCGGAGGTCCGATTCTGGGGCCAACGTCCTGACTTTC	CASRRSDSGANVLTF
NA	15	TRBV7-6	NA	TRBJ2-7	TGTGCCAGCAGCTCGGGGGCTAGCGGCTCCTACGAGCAGTACTTC	CASSSGASGSYEQYF
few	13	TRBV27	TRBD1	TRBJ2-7	TGTGCCAGCACCGGGACAGGTTCCTACGAGCAGTACTTC	CASTGTGSYEQYF
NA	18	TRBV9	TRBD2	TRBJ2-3	TGTGCCAGCAGCGTAGGTGGGCTGGGGACTAGTGGAACAGATACGCAGTATTTT	CASSVGGLGTSGTDTQYF
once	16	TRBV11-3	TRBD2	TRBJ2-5	TGTGCCAGCAGCTTAGGAAGGACTAGCGGGAGTGAGACCCAGTACTTC	CASSLGRTSGSETQYF
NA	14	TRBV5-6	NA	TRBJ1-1	TGTGCCAGCAGCTTATTCTCGGGTAACACTGAAGCTTTCTTT	CASSLFSGNTEAFF
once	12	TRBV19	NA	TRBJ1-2	TGTGCCAGTAGGAACAGGTCCCCCGGCTACACCTTC	CASRNRSPGYTF
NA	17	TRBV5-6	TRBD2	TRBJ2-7	TGTGCCAGCAGCTTGGGGGGGGGACTAGCGGGTTTCGGGGAGCAGTACTTC	CASSLGGGLAGFGEQYF
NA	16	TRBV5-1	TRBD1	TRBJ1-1	TGCGCCAGCAGCTCCCAGACAGGGGCTTTACACACTGAAGCTTTCTTT	CASSSQTGALHTEAFF
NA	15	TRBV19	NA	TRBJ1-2	TGTGCCAGTGCCCTGACCCAGGGAAATAACTATGGCTACACCTTC	CASALTQGNNYGYTF
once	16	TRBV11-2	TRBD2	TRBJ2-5	TGTGCCAGCAGCTTAGGTAGCGGGGCGTACCAAGAGACCCAGTACTTC	CASSLGSGAYQETQYF